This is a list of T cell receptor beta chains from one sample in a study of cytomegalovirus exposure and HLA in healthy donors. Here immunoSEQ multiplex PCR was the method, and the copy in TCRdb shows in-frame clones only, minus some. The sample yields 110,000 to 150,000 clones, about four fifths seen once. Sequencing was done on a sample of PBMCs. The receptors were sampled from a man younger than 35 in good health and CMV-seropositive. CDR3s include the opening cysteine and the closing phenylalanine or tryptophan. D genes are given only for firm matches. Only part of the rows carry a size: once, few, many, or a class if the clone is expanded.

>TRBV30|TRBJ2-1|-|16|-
CAWSVSGLGSYNEQFF
TGTGCCTGGAGTGTATCAGGGCTTGGCTCCTACAATGAGCAGTTCTTC
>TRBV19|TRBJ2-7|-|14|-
CASSWETPPYEQYF
TGTGCCAGTAGTTGGGAGACTCCCCCCTACGAGCAGTACTTC
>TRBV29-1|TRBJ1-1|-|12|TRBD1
CSAGQAGTEAFF
TGCAGCGCCGGACAGGCGGGCACTGAAGCTTTCTTT
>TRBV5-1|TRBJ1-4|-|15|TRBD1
CASSLGQGVNEKLFF
TGCGCCAGCAGCTTGGGGCAGGGGGTTAATGAAAAACTGTTTTTT
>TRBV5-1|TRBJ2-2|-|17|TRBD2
CASSPPRLAGGTGELFF
TGCGCCAGCAGCCCCCCCAGACTAGCGGGGGGGACCGGGGAGCTGTTTTTT
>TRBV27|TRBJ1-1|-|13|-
CASSFYMNTEAFF
TGTGCCAGCAGTTTTTATATGAACACTGAAGCTTTCTTT
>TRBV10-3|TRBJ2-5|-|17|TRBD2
CAISIGLAGGKQETQYF
TGTGCCATCAGTATCGGACTAGCGGGAGGTAAACAAGAGACCCAGTACTTC
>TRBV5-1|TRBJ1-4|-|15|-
CASAQHRATNEKLFF
TGCGCCAGCGCCCAACACAGAGCAACTAATGAAAAACTGTTTTTT
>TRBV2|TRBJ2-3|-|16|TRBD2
CASEGRLAGLYKTQYF
TGTGCCAGTGAGGGGCGTCTAGCGGGGTTATATAAGACGCAGTATTTT
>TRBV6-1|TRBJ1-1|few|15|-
CASSETYFPLTEAFF
TGTGCCAGCAGTGAAACGTACTTTCCCCTCACTGAAGCTTTCTTT
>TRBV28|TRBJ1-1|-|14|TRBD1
CASSLSGTGVKAFF
TGTGCCAGCAGTTTATCCGGGACAGGGGTTAAAGCTTTCTTT
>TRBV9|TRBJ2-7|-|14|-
CASSPSRGSYEQYF
TGTGCCAGCAGTCCCTCCCGGGGGAGCTACGAGCAGTACTTC
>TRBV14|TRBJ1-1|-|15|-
CASSQARQVNTEAFF
TGTGCCAGCAGCCAAGCGAGACAGGTGAACACTGAAGCTTTCTTT
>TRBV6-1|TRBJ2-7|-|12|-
CASPGHTYEQYF
TGTGCCAGCCCGGGACACACCTACGAGCAGTACTTC
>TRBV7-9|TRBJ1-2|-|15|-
CASSPGGGSNYGYTF
TGTGCCAGCAGCCCTGGTGGGGGGTCTAACTATGGCTACACCTTC
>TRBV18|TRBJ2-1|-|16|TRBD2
CASSPPIAGGSHEQFF
TGTGCCAGCTCACCACCGATAGCGGGAGGGTCACATGAGCAGTTCTTC
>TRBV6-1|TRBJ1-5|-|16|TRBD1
CASSDRNRGRFMSQHF
TGTGCCAGCAGTGACCGGAACAGGGGGCGGTTCATGTCCCAGCATTTT
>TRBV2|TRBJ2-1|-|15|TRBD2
CASSEVAGGLNEQFF
TGTGCCAGCAGTGAGGTAGCGGGAGGGCTCAATGAGCAGTTCTTC
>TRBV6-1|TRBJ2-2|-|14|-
CASSEYYNTGELFF
TGTGCCAGCAGTGAATACTACAACACCGGGGAGCTGTTTTTT
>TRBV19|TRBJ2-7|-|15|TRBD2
CASSTSSGSRYEQYF
TGTGCCAGTAGTACATCTAGCGGGAGTAGATACGAGCAGTACTTC
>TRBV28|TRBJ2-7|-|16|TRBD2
CASSSPLAGGSYEQYF
TGTGCCAGCAGTTCACCACTAGCGGGAGGATCCTACGAGCAGTACTTC
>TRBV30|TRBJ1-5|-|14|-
CAWLSRGRDQPQHF
TGTGCCTGGCTGTCTAGGGGAAGGGATCAGCCCCAGCATTTT
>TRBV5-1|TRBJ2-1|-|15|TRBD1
CASSLAGQVGGEQFF
TGCGCCAGCAGCTTGGCCGGACAGGTCGGCGGTGAGCAGTTCTTC
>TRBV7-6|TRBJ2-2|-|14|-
CASSYLGVTGELFF
TGTGCCAGCAGCTATTTAGGAGTAACCGGGGAGCTGTTTTTT
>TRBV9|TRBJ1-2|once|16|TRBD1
CASSVEVGQLNYGYTF
TGTGCCAGCAGCGTAGAGGTGGGACAGCTAAACTATGGCTACACCTTC
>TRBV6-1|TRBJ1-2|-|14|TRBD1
CASSATGLYYGYTF
TGTGCCAGCAGTGCGACAGGGTTATACTATGGCTACACCTTC
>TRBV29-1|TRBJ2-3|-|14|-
CSVGSPRLADTQYF
TGCAGCGTTGGTTCTCCCCGTCTCGCAGATACGCAGTATTTT
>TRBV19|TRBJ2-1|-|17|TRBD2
CASSIRLAGGSYNEQFF
TGTGCCAGTAGTATAAGGCTAGCGGGAGGATCCTACAATGAGCAGTTCTTC
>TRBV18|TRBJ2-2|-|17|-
CASSPTFISGGNGELFF
TGTGCCAGCTCACCAACTTTTATATCTGGCGGGAACGGGGAGCTGTTTTTT
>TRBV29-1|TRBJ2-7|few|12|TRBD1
CSVETGGNEQYF
TGCAGCGTTGAGACAGGGGGAAACGAGCAGTACTTC
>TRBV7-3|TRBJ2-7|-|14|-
CASSLLGVSYEQYF
TGTGCCAGCAGCTTATTAGGAGTCTCCTACGAGCAGTACTTC
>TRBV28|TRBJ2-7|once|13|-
CASRGLAAYEQYF
TGTGCCAGCAGAGGATTAGCGGCCTACGAGCAGTACTTC
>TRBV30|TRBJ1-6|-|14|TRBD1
CAWSLQGVGSPLHF
TGTGCCTGGAGCCTGCAGGGGGTGGGTTCACCCCTCCACTTT
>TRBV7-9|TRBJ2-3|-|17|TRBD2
CASSFGLAGGPVDTQYF
TGTGCCAGCAGCTTCGGCCTAGCGGGAGGGCCGGTAGATACGCAGTATTTT
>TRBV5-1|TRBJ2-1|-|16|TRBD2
CASSWGGTSGKNEQFF
TGCGCCAGCAGCTGGGGCGGGACTAGCGGGAAGAATGAGCAGTTCTTC
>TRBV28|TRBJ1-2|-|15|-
CASHLSGGGRGGYTF
TGTGCCAGCCATTTATCGGGAGGGGGGAGGGGCGGCTACACCTTC
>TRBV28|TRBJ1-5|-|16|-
CASSFLIMAGPQPQHF
TGTGCCAGCAGTTTCCTCATCATGGCAGGGCCCCAGCCCCAGCATTTT
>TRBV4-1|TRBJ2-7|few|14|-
CASSHSDSRYEQYF
TGCGCCAGCAGCCACTCGGACAGCCGCTACGAGCAGTACTTC
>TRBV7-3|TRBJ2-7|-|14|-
CASSSREFDNEQYF
TGTGCCAGCAGCTCCCGGGAATTTGATAACGAGCAGTACTTC
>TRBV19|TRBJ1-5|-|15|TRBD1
CASKVEGARGQPQHF
TGTGCCAGTAAAGTGGAGGGGGCAAGGGGTCAGCCCCAGCATTTT
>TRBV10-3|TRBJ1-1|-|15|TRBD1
CAISESEGGATEAFF
TGTGCCATCAGTGAGTCTGAAGGGGGCGCCACTGAAGCTTTCTTT
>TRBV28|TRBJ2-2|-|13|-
CASSLKWPGELFF
TGTGCCAGCAGTTTAAAATGGCCCGGGGAGCTGTTTTTT
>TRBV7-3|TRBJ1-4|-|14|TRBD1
CASSLQGGLGKLFF
TGTGCCAGCAGCTTACAGGGGGGTCTAGGAAAACTGTTTTTT
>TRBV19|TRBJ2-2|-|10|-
CVTGTGELFF
TGTGTAACGGGAACCGGGGAGCTGTTTTTT
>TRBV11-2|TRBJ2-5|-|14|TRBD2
CASSPGAGQETQYF
TGTGCCAGCAGCCCAGGAGCGGGGCAAGAGACCCAGTACTTC
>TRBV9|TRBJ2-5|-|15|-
CASSAGGPYQETQYF
TGTGCCAGCAGCGCCGGGGGTCCCTACCAAGAGACCCAGTACTTC
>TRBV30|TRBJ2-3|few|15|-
CAWSEGLQSTDTQYF
TGTGCCTGGAGCGAAGGACTTCAGAGCACAGATACGCAGTATTTT
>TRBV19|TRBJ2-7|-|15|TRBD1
CASSSGTGGSYEQYF
TGTGCCAGTAGCTCCGGGACAGGGGGCTCTTACGAGCAGTACTTC